This TCR beta chain was profiled in a study of identical twins. V was cut by 7 bases and J by 0 bases, with 15 bases left in between. The CDR3 runs to 15 residues. CDR1 and CDR2 from the germline V gene are SGHRS and YFSETQ. Unique molecular identifiers were present on cDNA, and template switching added a universal primer site. TCRdb redid the calling of the 5' RACE reads with MiXCR, one entry per CDR3 protein. The sample has 1.5 million to 2 million distinct CDR3 sequences; less than 35% are singletons. Everyone who donated was a healthy Caucasian. Notes on this clonotype: The antigen is undetermined.

Study results and caveats: There was an excess of low generation probability in the out-of-frame alpha sequences that twins shared. Rather than following the same donors, the conclusions depended on cross-sectional statistical analysis.

The material sequenced was cord blood. This TCR came from a newborn girl in good health. V usage is TRBV5-1 and J usage is TRBJ2-3, with D possibly called TRBD1 or TRBD2 (5 bases each). The CDR3 nucleotides read TGCGCCAGCGCCCGAGGGTCAGGGAGCACAGATACGCAGTATTTT. It is translated as CASARGSGSTDTQYF.